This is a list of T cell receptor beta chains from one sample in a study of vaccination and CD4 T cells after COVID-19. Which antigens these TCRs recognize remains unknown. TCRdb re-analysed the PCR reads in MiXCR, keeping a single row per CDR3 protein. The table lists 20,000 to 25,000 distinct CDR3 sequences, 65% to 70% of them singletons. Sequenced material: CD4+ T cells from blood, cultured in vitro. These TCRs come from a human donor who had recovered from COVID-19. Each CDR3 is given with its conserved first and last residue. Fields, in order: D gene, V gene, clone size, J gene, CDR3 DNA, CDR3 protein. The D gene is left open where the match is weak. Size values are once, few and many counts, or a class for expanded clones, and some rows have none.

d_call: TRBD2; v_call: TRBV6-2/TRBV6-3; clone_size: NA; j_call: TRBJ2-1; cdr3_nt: TGTGCCAGCAGTTCCGCCGGGACTAGCCCTAACAATGAGCAGTTCTTC; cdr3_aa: CASSSAGTSPNNEQFF
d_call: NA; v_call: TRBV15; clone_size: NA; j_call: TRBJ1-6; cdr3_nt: TGTGCCACCAGCATACTTCGGGGGACGCAGGCTCCCCTCCACTTT; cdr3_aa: CATSILRGTQAPLHF
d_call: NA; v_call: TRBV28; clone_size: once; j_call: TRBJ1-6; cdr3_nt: TGTGCCAGCAGTACCCAGGGCGGGGGAGAGCTCTATGGCTCACCCCTCCACTTT; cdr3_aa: CASSTQGGGELYGSPLHF
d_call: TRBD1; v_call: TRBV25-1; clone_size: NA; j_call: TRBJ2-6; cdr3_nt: TGTGCCAGCAGTGAATCGGGGACAGTCTCTGGGGCCAACGTCCTGACTTTC; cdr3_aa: CASSESGTVSGANVLTF
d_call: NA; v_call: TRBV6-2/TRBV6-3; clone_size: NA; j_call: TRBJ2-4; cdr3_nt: TGTGCCAGCAGTTACTCGAAAGGAGGGGGTTGGTACTTC; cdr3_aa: CASSYSKGGGWYF
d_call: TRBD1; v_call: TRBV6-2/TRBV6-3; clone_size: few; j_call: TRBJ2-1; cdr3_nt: TGTGCCAGCAGTTACTCGGGACAGGGCTTTAGTGAGCAGTTCTTC; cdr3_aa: CASSYSGQGFSEQFF
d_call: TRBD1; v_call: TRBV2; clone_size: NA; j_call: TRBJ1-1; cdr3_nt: TGTGCCAGCAGTGAGGAACAGGGGAGGTTGACTGAAGCTTTCTTT; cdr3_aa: CASSEEQGRLTEAFF
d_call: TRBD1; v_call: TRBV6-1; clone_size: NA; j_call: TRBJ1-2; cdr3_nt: TGTGCCAGCCTCTCGGACAGGGGGCTAGAAGGCTACACCTTC; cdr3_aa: CASLSDRGLEGYTF
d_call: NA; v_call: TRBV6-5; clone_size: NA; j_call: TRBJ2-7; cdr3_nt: TGTGCCAGCAGTTACCGGTCAGGGAATTACCACGAGCAGTACTTC; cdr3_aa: CASSYRSGNYHEQYF
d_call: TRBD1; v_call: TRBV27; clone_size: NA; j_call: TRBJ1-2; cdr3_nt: TGTGCCAGCAGTTTCACAGGGGAAGGGGACTATGGCTACACCTTC; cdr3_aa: CASSFTGEGDYGYTF
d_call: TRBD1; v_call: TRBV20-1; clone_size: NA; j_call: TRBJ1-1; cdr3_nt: TGCAGTGCTAGAGATGCGCAGGGGGTGCACACTGAAGCTTTCTTT; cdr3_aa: CSARDAQGVHTEAFF
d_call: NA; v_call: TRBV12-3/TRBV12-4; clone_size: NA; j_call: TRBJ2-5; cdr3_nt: TGTGCCAGCAGTCCACACCGGCAGCACGTCCAAGAGACCCAGTACTTC; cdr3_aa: CASSPHRQHVQETQYF
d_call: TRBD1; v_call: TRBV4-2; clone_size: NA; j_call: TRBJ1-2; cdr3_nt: TGTGCCAGCAGCCAAACCGGGACAGGGGGAAGTAGCTACACCTTC; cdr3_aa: CASSQTGTGGSSYTF
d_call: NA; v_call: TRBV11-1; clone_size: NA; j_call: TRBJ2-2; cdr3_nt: TGTGCCAGCAGCTTTCAGGGGGGTAGGACCGGGGAGCTGTTTTTT; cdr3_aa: CASSFQGGRTGELFF
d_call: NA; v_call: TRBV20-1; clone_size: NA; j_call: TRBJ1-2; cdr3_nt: TGCAGTGCTAGATTGTCAGGCTATGGCTACACCTTC; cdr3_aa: CSARLSGYGYTF
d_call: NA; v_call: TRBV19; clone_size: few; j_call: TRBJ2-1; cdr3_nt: TGTGCCAGTAGTTTACGACTGGGGGGTGGAAATGAGCAGTTCTTC; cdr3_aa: CASSLRLGGGNEQFF
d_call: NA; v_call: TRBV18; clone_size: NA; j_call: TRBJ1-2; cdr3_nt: TGTGCCAGCTCACCACAGGGGGTCTATGGCTACACCTTC; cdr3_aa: CASSPQGVYGYTF
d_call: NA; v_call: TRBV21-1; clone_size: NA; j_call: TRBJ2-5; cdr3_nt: TGTGCCAGCAGCGTCCTCGACAGGGGGCAGCAAGAGACCCAGTACTTC; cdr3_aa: CASSVLDRGQQETQYF
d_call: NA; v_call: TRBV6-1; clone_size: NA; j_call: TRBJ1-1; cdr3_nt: TGTGCCAGCAGCCTAAGAAGCATGAACACTGAAGCTTTCTTT; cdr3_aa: CASSLRSMNTEAFF
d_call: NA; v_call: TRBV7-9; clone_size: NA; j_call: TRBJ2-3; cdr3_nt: TGTGCCAGCAGCTTAGGCTTCGGTGGCGGCACAGATACGCAGTATTTT; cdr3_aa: CASSLGFGGGTDTQYF
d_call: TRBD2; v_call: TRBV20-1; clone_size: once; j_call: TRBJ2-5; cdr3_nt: TGCAGTGCCGAGCCCCGGACTAGCGGCGAGACCCAGTACTTC; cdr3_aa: CSAEPRTSGETQYF
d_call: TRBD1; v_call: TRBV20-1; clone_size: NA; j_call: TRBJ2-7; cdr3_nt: TGCAGTGCTGGAGTCCGACAGGGGACCTCCTACGAGCAGTACTTC; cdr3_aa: CSAGVRQGTSYEQYF
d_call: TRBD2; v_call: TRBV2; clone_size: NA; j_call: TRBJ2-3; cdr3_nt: TGTGCCAGCAGTGATCTAGCGGTCGGGCAGTATTTT; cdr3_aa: CASSDLAVGQYF
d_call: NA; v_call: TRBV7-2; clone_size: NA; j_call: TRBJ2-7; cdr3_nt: TGTGCCAGCAGCTTATTATTAGAGTACGAGCAGTACTTC; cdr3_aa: CASSLLLEYEQYF
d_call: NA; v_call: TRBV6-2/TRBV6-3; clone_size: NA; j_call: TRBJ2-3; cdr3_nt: TGTGCCAGCAGTGCAGGGACTGGGATCACAGATACGCAGTATTTT; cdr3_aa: CASSAGTGITDTQYF
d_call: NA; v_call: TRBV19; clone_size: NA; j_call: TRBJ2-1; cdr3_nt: TGTGCCAGTAGGCCTACGGGGGGCCACGCCTACAATGAGCAGTTCTTC; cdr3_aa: CASRPTGGHAYNEQFF
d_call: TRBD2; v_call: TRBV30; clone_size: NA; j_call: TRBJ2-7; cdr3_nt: TGTGCCTGGACTAGCGGGAGAGACGAGCAGTACTTC; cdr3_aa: CAWTSGRDEQYF
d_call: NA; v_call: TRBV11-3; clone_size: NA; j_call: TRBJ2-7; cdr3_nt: TGTGCCAGCAGCTCCAGGGGAAGATCCTACGAGCAGTACTTC; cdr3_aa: CASSSRGRSYEQYF
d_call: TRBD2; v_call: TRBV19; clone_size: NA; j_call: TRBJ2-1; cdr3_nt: TGTGCCAGTAGTATAGGGTCTAGCGGGAGGAGTTGGTCCTACAATGAGCAGTTCTTC; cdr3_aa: CASSIGSSGRSWSYNEQFF
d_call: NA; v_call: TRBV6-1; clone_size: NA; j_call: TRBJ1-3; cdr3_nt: TGTGCCAGCAGTGAAGCGCACGGGTACGGAAACACCATATATTTT; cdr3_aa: CASSEAHGYGNTIYF
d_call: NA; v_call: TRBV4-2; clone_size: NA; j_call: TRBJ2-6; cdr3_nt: TGTGCCAGCAGCCAAGAACGACCCGCTTCCGGGGCCAACGTCCTGACTTTC; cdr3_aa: CASSQERPASGANVLTF
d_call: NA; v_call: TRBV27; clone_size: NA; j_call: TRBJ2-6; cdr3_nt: TGTGCCAGCAGTTACGGGACACCTTCTGGGGCCAACGTCCTGACTTTC; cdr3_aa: CASSYGTPSGANVLTF
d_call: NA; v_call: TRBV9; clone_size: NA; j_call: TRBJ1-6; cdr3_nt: TGTGCCAGCAGCGTAGATCCCGCATCACCCCTCCACTTT; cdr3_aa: CASSVDPASPLHF
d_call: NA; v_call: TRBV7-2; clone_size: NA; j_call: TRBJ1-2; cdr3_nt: TGTGCCAGCAGCTTAGGGACTTTTGGCTACACCTTC; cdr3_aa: CASSLGTFGYTF
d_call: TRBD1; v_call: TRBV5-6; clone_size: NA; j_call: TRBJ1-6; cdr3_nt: TGTGCCAACAGCCCACACGGACAGGGCGCCCTCCACTTT; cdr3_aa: CANSPHGQGALHF
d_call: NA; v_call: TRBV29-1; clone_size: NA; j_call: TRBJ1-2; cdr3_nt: TGCAGCGCCCACAGGGATGGCTACACCTTC; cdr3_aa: CSAHRDGYTF
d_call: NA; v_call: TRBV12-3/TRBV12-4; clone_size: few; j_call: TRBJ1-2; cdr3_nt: TGTGCCAGCAGTCGACAGGCCGACTATGGCTACACCTTC; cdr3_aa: CASSRQADYGYTF
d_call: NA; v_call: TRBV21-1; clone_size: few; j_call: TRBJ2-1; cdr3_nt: TGTGCCAGCAGCACCCATCAGCCTTTCTCCTACAATGAGCAGTTCTTC; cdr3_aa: CASSTHQPFSYNEQFF
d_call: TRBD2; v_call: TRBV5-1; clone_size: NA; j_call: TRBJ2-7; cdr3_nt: TGCGCCAGCGCGGACACTAGCGGAGGATTCGAGCAGTACTTC; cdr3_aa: CASADTSGGFEQYF
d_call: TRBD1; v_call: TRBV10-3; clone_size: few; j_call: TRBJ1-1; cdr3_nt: TGTGCCATCAATACAGGGGGCGCGGCTGAAGCTTTCTTT; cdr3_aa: CAINTGGAAEAFF
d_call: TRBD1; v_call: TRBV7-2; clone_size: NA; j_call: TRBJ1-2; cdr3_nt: TGTGCCAGCAGCTTAACCGACAGGGCCGCCGGCTACACCTTC; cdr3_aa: CASSLTDRAAGYTF
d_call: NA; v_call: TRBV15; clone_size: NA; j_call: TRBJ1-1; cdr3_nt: TGTGCCACCAGGAAACCGGGGACTCAAGCTTTCTTT; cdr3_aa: CATRKPGTQAFF
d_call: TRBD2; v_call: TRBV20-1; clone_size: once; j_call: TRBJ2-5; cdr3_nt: TGCAGTGCTAGAGGGACTAGCGGGAGTCAAGAGACCCAGTACTTC; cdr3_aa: CSARGTSGSQETQYF
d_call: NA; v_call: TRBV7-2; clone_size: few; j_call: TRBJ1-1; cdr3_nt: TGTGCCAGCACCCTCTCCGCAGGGAACACTGAAGCTTTCTTT; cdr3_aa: CASTLSAGNTEAFF
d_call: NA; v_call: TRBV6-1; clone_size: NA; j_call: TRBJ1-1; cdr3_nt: TGTGCCACCGATTTGGGTCTACACACTGAAGCTTTCTTT; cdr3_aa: CATDLGLHTEAFF
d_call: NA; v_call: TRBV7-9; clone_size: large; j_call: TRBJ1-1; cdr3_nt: TGTGCCAGCAGCTTACCCGGGCAGATGAACACTGAAGCTTTCTTT; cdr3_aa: CASSLPGQMNTEAFF